This T cell receptor beta chain is from a study of early T cells in non-severe SARS-CoV-2 infection. Overall study context: Sequencing used unsorted whole-blood bulk RNA, so chains lack pairing. Regarding the study as a whole: Anti-spike CD8 specificities were favored by VDJdb matching, whose results missed private and CD4 specificities.

Points on this clonotype: The antigen is unknown.

The TCR library protocol was used to attach unique molecular identifiers. These identifiers were attached to individual cDNA molecules. TCRdb fed the 5' RACE reads into MiXCR, producing one record per CDR3 protein. Among around 61,000 distinct CDR3 sequences, about 16% were seen once, and the ten largest hold about 4%. Trimming stripped 6 bases from V and 8 bases from J, with 14 bases between. Germline V CDR1 and CDR2: DFQATT, SNEGSKA (reference sequence). The CDR3 has 13 residues. The chain carries TRBV20-1 and TRBJ1-6, with D uncertain. The sample consisted of whole blood, taken at baseline. This receptor was obtained from an adult who was a healthcare worker with PCR-confirmed SARS-CoV-2 infection or an uninfected control (not recorded which). CDR3 nucleotide sequence: TGCAGTGCCCCCGGGAGTTGGGATTCACCCCTCCACTTT. Amino acids: CSAPGSWDSPLHF.